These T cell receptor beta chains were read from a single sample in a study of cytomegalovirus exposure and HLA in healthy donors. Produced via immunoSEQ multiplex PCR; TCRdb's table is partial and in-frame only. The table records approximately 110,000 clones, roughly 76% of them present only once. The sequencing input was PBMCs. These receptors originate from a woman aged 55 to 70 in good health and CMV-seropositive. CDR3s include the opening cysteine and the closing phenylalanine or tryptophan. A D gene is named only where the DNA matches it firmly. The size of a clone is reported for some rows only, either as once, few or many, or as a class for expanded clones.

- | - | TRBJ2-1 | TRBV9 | TGTGCCAGCAGCGTAGGGGGGGTTAATGAGCAGTTCTTC | CASSVGGVNEQFF
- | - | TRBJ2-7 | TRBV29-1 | TGCAGCGTCGACGGGATTAGCTCCTACGAGCAGTACTTC | CSVDGISSYEQYF
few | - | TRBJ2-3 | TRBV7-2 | TGTGCCAGCAGATTTACCGAGTATTCAGATACGCAGTATTTT | CASRFTEYSDTQYF
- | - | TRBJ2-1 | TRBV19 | TGTGCCAGTAGTGCTAGCGTCTACAATGAGCAGTTCTTC | CASSASVYNEQFF
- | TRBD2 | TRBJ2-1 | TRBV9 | TGTGCCAGCAGCGCGAGCGGGAGTTCCTACAATGAGCAGTTCTTC | CASSASGSSYNEQFF
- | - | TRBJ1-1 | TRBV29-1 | TGCAGCGTTGATCTCGGGGCAGGGGTAGGGAACACTGAAGCTTTCTTT | CSVDLGAGVGNTEAFF
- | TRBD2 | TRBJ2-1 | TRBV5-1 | TGCGCCAGCAGCTTGGCGGGGACTAGCCCCTACAATGAGCAGTTCTTC | CASSLAGTSPYNEQFF
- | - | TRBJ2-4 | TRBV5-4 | TGTGCCAGCAGCTTAGGGCAAGGGGAACTAGCCAAAAACATTCAGTACTTC | CASSLGQGELAKNIQYF
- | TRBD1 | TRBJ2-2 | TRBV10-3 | TGTGCCACAAACCGGGACAGGGATAACACCGGGGAGCTGTTTTTT | CATNRDRDNTGELFF
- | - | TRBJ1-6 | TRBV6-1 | TGTGCCAGGGGGGGGGACACCTATAATTCACCCCTCCACTTT | CARGGDTYNSPLHF
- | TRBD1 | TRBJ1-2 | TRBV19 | TGTGCCAGCTCCCCTCCTAATGCGGACAGGGCTTTCTATGGCTACACCTTC | CASSPPNADRAFYGYTF
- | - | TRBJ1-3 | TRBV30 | TGTGCCTGTCCCGGGCCAGGAGGTGGAAACACCATATATTTT | CACPGPGGGNTIYF
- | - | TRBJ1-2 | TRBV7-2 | TGTGCCAGCAGCCCTGGGGACTTCTATGGCTACACCTTC | CASSPGDFYGYTF
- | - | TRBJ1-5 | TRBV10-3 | TGTGCCATCAGTCCTGAGGGACAGCCCCAGCATTTT | CAISPEGQPQHF
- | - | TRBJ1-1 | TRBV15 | TGTGCCACCAGCAGAAACAGGGTAAGCCGCGGTCCCTCCGAGCTAAACACTGAAGCTTTCTTT | CATSRNRVSRGPSELNTEAFF
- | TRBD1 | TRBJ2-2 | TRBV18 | TGTGCCAGCTCACCAGGGGACAGAGCGAACACCGGGGAGCTGTTTTTT | CASSPGDRANTGELFF
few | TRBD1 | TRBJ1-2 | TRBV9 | TGTGCCAGCAGAGAGGGACAGGGGGGAAACTATGGCTACACCTTC | CASREGQGGNYGYTF
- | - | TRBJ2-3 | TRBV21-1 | TGTGCCAGCGGGTGTTGCAGGGAGGGCACAGATACGCAGTATTTT | CASGCCREGTDTQYF
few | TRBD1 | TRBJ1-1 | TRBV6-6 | TGTGCCAGCAGCTCCTCCGGGACAGGGGATAACAGAGCTTTCTTT | CASSSSGTGDNRAFF
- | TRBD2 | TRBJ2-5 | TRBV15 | TGTGCCACCAGCAGAGATCGGCGGGGGGCGCGGGAGCAGTACTTC | CATSRDRRGAREQYF
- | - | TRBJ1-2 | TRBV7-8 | TGTGCCAGCAGCTTAGGAGGGTTGAGTAACTATGGCTACACCTTC | CASSLGGLSNYGYTF
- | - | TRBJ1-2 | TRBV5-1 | TGCGCCAGCAGCTTGGAGACCGAGAGGGGCTACACCTTC | CASSLETERGYTF
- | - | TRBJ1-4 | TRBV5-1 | TGCGCCAGCAGCCTCAGACAGGCTCGGCCTAATGAAAAACTGTTTTTT | CASSLRQARPNEKLFF
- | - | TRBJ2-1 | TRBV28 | TGTGCCAGCAGTGTTCCCTTACAGCTCAATGAGCAGTTCTTC | CASSVPLQLNEQFF
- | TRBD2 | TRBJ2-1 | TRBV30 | TGTGCCGCTGCGACTAGCGGGTACAATGAGCAGTTCTTC | CAAATSGYNEQFF
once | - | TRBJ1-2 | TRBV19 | TGTGCCAGTAGTCCCGTCTATGGGGCTCTAAACTATGGCTACACCTTC | CASSPVYGALNYGYTF
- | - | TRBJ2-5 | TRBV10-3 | TGTGCCATCAAGAACATCACCCCCACAGAGACCCAGTACTTC | CAIKNITPTETQYF
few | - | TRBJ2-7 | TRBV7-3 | TGTGCCAGCAGCTTAACAGGGGCCAGGGAGCAGTACTTC | CASSLTGAREQYF
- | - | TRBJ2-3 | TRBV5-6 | TGTGCCAGCAGCTTGGGGAGGGGAGATACGCAGTATTTT | CASSLGRGDTQYF
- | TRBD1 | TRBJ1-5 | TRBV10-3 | TGTGCCATCAGTACGGGACAGGGTGGAGTTAGCAATCAGCCCCAGCATTTT | CAISTGQGGVSNQPQHF
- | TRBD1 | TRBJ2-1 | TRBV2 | TGTGCCAGCAGCGGCCAGGGGGCAGGAGAGCAGTTCTTC | CASSGQGAGEQFF
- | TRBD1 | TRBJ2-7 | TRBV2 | TGTGCCAGCAGTGACAGGACAGGGACAACCGAGCAGTACTTC | CASSDRTGTTEQYF
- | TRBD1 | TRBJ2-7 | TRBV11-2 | TGTGCCAGCAGCTTATTCGATGGACAGGGGGCTCTGTACTTC | CASSLFDGQGALYF
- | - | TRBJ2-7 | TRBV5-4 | TGTGCCAGCAGCTTGGTTACTCCGGGACTTAGCTACGAGCAGTACTTC | CASSLVTPGLSYEQYF
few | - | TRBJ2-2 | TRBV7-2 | TGTGCCAGCAGCTCAGATTCGGCGACACTCACCGGGGAGCTGTTTTTT | CASSSDSATLTGELFF
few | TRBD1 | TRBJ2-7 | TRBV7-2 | TGTGCCAGCAGCTTAGGACAGGGTGCCTACGAGCAGTACTTC | CASSLGQGAYEQYF
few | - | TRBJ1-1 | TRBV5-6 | TGTGCCAGCAGCGTCCGTTTCGCTGAAGCTTTCTTT | CASSVRFAEAFF
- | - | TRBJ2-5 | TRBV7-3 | TGTGCCAGCAGCTTATACCCCCAGGGTTGGGAGACCCAGTACTTC | CASSLYPQGWETQYF
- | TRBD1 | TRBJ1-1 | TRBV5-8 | TGTGCCAGCAGCTTGGCGGGACAGGGTTCACTGGTTTTCTTT | CASSLAGQGSLVFF
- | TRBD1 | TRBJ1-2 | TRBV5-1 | TGCGCCAGCAGCCAGGTTCGGGACAGTAGCTATGGCTACACCTTC | CASSQVRDSSYGYTF
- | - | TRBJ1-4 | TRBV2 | TGTGCCAGCAGTAGACAGCTAAAAAATGAAAAACTGTTTTTT | CASSRQLKNEKLFF
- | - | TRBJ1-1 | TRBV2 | TGTGCCAGCAGTGAGAGGGGGTGGGGGACGGGTGCAGCTTTCTTT | CASSERGWGTGAAFF
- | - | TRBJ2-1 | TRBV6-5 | TGTGCCAGCGGGAGTAATGAGCAGTTCTTC | CASGSNEQFF
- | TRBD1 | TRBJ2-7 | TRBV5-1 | TGCGCCAGCAGCTTGACGGGACAGTACGAGCAGTACTTC | CASSLTGQYEQYF
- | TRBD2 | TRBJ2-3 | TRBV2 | TGTGCCAGCAGTGAGGAGCGGGGGGGCACAGATACGCAGTATTTT | CASSEERGGTDTQYF
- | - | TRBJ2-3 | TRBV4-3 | TGCGCCAGCAGCCAAGACGGCGGGATTGGTACGCAGTATTTT | CASSQDGGIGTQYF
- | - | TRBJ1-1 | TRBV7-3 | TGTGCCAGCAGCTTATTAGGGGTGGGGACTGAAGCTTTCTTT | CASSLLGVGTEAFF
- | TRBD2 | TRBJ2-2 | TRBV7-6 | TGTGCCAGCAGCCTAACTAGCGGGGGGGTGAAGCTGTTTTTT | CASSLTSGGVKLFF
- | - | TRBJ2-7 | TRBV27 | TGTGCCAGCAGTTTATACACAGGGCCCTACGAGCAGTACTTC | CASSLYTGPYEQYF
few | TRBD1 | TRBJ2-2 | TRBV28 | TGTGCCAGCAGTTTACAGGGGGTTGTCGGGGAGCTGTTTTTT | CASSLQGVVGELFF
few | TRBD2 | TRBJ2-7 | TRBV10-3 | TGTGCCATCAGTGAGTTAGGACTAGCGGGAGAGGAGCAGTACTTC | CAISELGLAGEEQYF
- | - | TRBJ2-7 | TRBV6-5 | TGTGCCAGCAGTTACTTTGCGGGACCCTACGAGCAGTACTTC | CASSYFAGPYEQYF
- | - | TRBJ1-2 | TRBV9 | TGTGCCAGCAGCGGGCAGAGGTCTAACTATGGCTACACCTTC | CASSGQRSNYGYTF
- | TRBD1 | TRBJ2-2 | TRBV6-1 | TGTGCCAGCACTCGAGCACAGGGGGCCGGGGAGCTGTTTTTT | CASTRAQGAGELFF
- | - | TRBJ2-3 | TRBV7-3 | TGTGCCAGCAGCTCCGACCGGGGAGATACGCAGTATTTT | CASSSDRGDTQYF
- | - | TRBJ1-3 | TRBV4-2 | TGTGCCAGCAGCCGTCCGGGTTCGTCTGGAAACACCATATATTTT | CASSRPGSSGNTIYF
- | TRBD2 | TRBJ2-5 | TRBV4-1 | TGCGCCAGCAGCCCAGGACTAGCGGGCCCCGCGACCCAGTACTTC | CASSPGLAGPATQYF
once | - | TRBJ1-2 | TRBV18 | TGTGCCAGCTCACCGGCGGAGTCTAACTATGGCTACACCTTC | CASSPAESNYGYTF
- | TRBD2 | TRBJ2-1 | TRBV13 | TGTGCCAGCAGCCTAGGGACTAGCGGGAGGGCGAAGGATGAGCAGTTCTTC | CASSLGTSGRAKDEQFF
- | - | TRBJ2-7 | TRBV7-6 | TGTGCCAGCAGCTTATACGCAGGACAAAGCTCCTACGAGCAGTACTTC | CASSLYAGQSSYEQYF